Described below is a single T cell receptor (beta chain) sequence and its context. Antigen unknown. Donors each contributed one blood sample measuring less than 3 ml. The length of the CDR3 is 16 residues. The source of the sample is a study of monozygotic twins with inflammatory bowel disease. For every TCR library, about 3,500 ng of total RNA was used. Each UMI harboured a 6-nucleotide sample barcode and was appended via template switching. TCRdb re-called the 5' RACE reads and shows each CDR3 protein once, DNA omitted. This sample's table has more than 300,000 distinct CDR3 sequences. Notes on the study in general: Repertoire similarity was not found to differ between concordant and discordant twins, possibly from limited power.

The clonotype was recovered from a human donor with ulcerative colitis or Crohn's disease, or a healthy co-twin of an affected twin (not recorded which). The sample consisted of blood. The chain recombines TRBV12-3 or TRBV12-4 with TRBJ1-6; with no DNA, the TCRdb D assignment of TRBD1 cannot be verified. CDR3 protein: CASSRGLQGASSPLHF.